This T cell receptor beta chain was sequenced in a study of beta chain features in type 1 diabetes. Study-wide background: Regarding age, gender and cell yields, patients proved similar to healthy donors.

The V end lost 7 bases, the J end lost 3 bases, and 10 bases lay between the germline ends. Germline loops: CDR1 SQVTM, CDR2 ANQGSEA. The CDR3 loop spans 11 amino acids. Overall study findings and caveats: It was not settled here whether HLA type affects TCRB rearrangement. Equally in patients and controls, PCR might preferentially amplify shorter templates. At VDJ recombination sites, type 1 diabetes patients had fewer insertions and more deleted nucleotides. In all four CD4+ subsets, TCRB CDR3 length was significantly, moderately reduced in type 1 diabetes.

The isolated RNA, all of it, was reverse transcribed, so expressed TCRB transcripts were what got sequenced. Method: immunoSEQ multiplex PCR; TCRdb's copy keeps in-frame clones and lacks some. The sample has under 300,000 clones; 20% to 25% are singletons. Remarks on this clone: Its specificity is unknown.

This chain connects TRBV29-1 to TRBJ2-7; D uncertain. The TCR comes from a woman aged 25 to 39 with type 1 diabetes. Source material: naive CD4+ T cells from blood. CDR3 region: CSGTTVYEQYF. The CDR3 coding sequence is TGCAGCGGCACTACGGTCTACGAGCAGTACTTC.